The clone carrying this T cell receptor (beta chain) was counted a few times. This entry is derived from a study of patients and donors after allogeneic stem cell transplantation. TCRdb ran MiXCR on the RT-PCR reads and lists one entry per CDR3 protein. The sample has 800,000 to 1,000,000 distinct CDR3 sequences, more than 15% seen once; the top ten hold 5% to 6.5%. V lost 4 bases and J lost 0, with 10 bases in between. In germline, CDR1 is SGHVS, CDR2 FNYEAQ. There are 14 residues in the CDR3. The V and J genes are TRBV7-6 and TRBJ2-7; D might be TRBD2 (6 bases). Sequenced material: blood, either unsorted or a sorted T cell fraction (not recorded which). The source of this sequence is a human donor who was either an allogeneic HSCT recipient or a stem cell or donor lymphocyte infusion donor (not recorded which). It is not recorded whose cells these are; they may come from a transplant donor. This CDR3 reads CASSSRGSSYEQYF. The DNA for the CDR3 is TGTGCCAGCAGCTCGCGGGGTAGCTCCTACGAGCAGTACTTC.